The 30 T cell receptor beta chains reported below all come from one sample, sequenced in a study of blood T cells in healthy people across ages. PCR was performed a second time for about 7 to 12 cycles using a sample-barcoded 5' primer and a J-beta primer mix. TCRdb analysed the 5' RACE reads with MiXCR anew, one entry per CDR3 protein. The data contain more than 1,400,000 distinct CDR3 sequences, approximately 38% of them singletons. Specimen: blood. Receptors were obtained from a woman aged 18-30 years in good health.

This clonotype was observed a handful of times. This rearrangement joins TRBV29-1 to TRBJ1-1, with 10 bases aligning to TRBD1. The CDR3 length is 15 residues. CDR1 and CDR2 (germline): SQVTM, ANQGSEA. The trim removed 1 base at V and 5 bases at J, leaving 7 bases unmatched. The CDR3 DNA reads TGCAGCGTTGAAGCCCCAGGGACAGGGGCTACTGAAGCTTTCTTT. Translation: CSVEAPGTGATEAFF.

This clonotype was seen only a few times. The chain uses TRBV20-1 and TRBJ2-5; TRBD2 matches at 9 bases. V lost 0 bases, J lost 2 bases, and 7 bases stayed unmatched. The germline CDR1 and CDR2 sequences are DFQATT and SNEGSKA (reference sequence). CDR3 size: 16 residues. This CDR3 is CSARDLAGGGQETQYF. In nucleotides, the CDR3 is TGCAGTGCTAGAGATCTCGCGGGAGGGGGGCAAGAGACCCAGTACTTC.

This clonotype was seen more than once but under ten times. The V call is TRBV20-1, the J call TRBJ1-2; no clear D gene. The CDR3 contains 16 residues. Germline V gene sequence: CDR1 DFQATT, CDR2 SNEGSKA (reference sequence). The V end was cut by 0 bases, the J end by 7 bases, with 21 bases between. The DNA for the CDR3 is TGCAGTGCTAGAGATCCCGGGTATAGCCCCTCTTCTGGCTACACCTTC. Protein: CSARDPGYSPSSGYTF.

This chain uses TRBV5-5 with TRBJ2-3; D unresolved. CDR1 SGHKS and CDR2 YYEKEE come from the germline V gene (reference sequence). Trimming took off 4 bases at V and 2 bases at J, with 20 bases between the two ends. The CDR3 length is 17 residues. The CDR3 loop is CASSQPKGYLHTDTQYF. The CDR3 DNA follows: TGTGCCAGCAGCCAACCAAAGGGCTATTTACACACAGATACGCAGTATTTT. The full variable domain, in which reference TRBV5-5 and TRBJ2-3 provide the parts outside the CDR3, is DAGVTQSPTHLIKTRGQQVTLRCSPISGHKSVSWYQQVLGQGPQFIFQYYEKEERGRGNFPDRFSARQFPNYSSELNVNALLLGDSALYLCASSQPKGYLHTDTQYFGPGTRLTVL.

V and J are TRBV5-1 and TRBJ2-3; no reliable D call. Germline lookup yields CDR1 SGHRS and CDR2 YFSETQ. The V gene lost 0 bases and the J gene lost 5 bases, with 13 bases spanning the gap. This CDR3 comprises 15 residues. This chain's CDR3 is CASSLEVVSVDTQYF. CDR3 DNA: TGCGCCAGCAGCTTGGAGGTAGTCAGTGTAGATACGCAGTATTTT.

The chain couples TRBV28 to TRBJ2-2, with 9 bases fitting TRBD1. Germline loops: CDR1 MDHEN, CDR2 SYDVKM. With 5 bases clipped from V and 3 bases from J, the junction kept 7 bases outside the gene matches. This CDR3 is 16 amino acids long. This chain's CDR3 is CASSQLGQGDTGELFF. The DNA of the CDR3 is TGTGCCAGCAGTCAACTGGGACAGGGCGACACCGGGGAGCTGTTTTTT.

The CDR3 DNA is TGCAGCGTCATTCCGGGGACCGGGGAGCTGTTTTTT. Translation: CSVIPGTGELFF. This chain connects TRBV29-1 to TRBJ2-2, with a possible D match to TRBD2 (5 bases). Trimming left V 6 bases short and J 5 bases short, with 10 bases between. The CDR3 length is 12 residues. Germline lookup yields CDR1 SQVTM and CDR2 ANQGSEA.

J is TRBJ1-2 and V is TRBV27; TRBD1 aligns across 7 bases. Germline CDR1 and CDR2: MNHEY and SMNVEV (reference sequence). The CDR3 length is 18 residues. Trimming removed 7 bases from V and 4 bases from J; junction bases left unmatched: 21. CDR3 sequence reads: CASKPWAETGLQSYGYTF. CDR3 sequence (DNA): TGTGCCAGCAAACCGTGGGCCGAGACAGGGCTTCAAAGCTATGGCTACACCTTC.

This clonotype turned up a few times. The V call is TRBV20-1, the J call TRBJ2-7; 7 bases align to TRBD1. The CDR3 runs 15 residues. Trimming at V came to 6 bases and at J to 3 bases, leaving 14 bases not matched to a gene. The germline gives CDR1 DFQATT, CDR2 SNEGSKA (reference sequence). For the CDR3, the DNA is TGCAGTGCGCAGGGACAGACTCCCACCCTCTACGAGCAGTACTTC. Translation: CSAQGQTPTLYEQYF.

V is TRBV20-1 and J is TRBJ1-6; weak D call: TRBD1 (6 bases). CDR3 length: 17 amino acids. Germline-derived CDR1 and CDR2 are DFQATT and SNEGSKA (reference sequence). V was pared by 5 bases and J by 10 bases, with 27 bases between. The CDR3 here is CSALPPGARIGGSPLHF. The CDR3 DNA reads TGCAGTGCTCTGCCACCGGGGGCCCGGATTGGGGGGTCACCCCTCCACTTT.

The chain employs TRBV5-6 and TRBJ2-1; 7 positions agree with TRBD2. Germline CDR1 SGHDT, CDR2 YYEEEE. CDR3 length: 16 amino acids. V lost 6 bases and J lost 2; bases outside the gene matches: 11. The CDR3 region is CASTPLTGGTYNEQFF. CDR3 DNA: TGTGCCAGCACCCCCTTGACGGGGGGAACCTACAATGAGCAGTTCTTC.

The V call is TRBV20-1, the J call TRBJ2-3; D may match TRBD1 or TRBD2 (5 bases each). The length of the CDR3 is 18 residues. V lost 0 bases and J 0 bases, leaving 19 bases between the germline ends. The germline V gene has CDR1 DFQATT and CDR2 SNEGSKA (reference sequence). The CDR3 bases are TGCAGTGCTAGAGATCGGGACGAGTTACTCTTCAGCACAGATACGCAGTATTTT. Protein sequence: CSARDRDELLFSTDTQYF.

CDR3 nucleotides: TGCGCCAGCAGCCAACCATACGGGAACACTGAAGCTTTCTTT. Amino acids: CASSQPYGNTEAFF. V usage is TRBV4-1 and J usage is TRBJ1-1, with no clear D. Trimming left V 2 bases short and J 1 base short, with 8 bases between. Germline V gene data show CDR1 as MGHRA and CDR2 as YSYEKL. The CDR3 runs to 14 residues.

V gene TRBV5-1 combines with J gene TRBJ1-2, with D unresolved. Germline loops: CDR1 SGHRS, CDR2 YFSETQ. CDR3 length: 13 residues. V dropped 3 bases and J dropped 4 bases, with 10 bases sitting between them. DNA for the CDR3: TGCGCCAGCAGCTCCGTGGAGGTCTATGGCTACACCTTC. It encodes CASSSVEVYGYTF.

The chain has TRBV4-1 and TRBJ2-2, with D tentatively TRBD2 (6 bases). The V gene lost 1 base and the J gene lost 4 bases, with 13 bases spanning the gap. Germline V gene sequence: CDR1 MGHRA, CDR2 YSYEKL. The CDR3 extends over 16 amino acids. The CDR3 region is CASSQGAGPGTGELFF. The CDR3 DNA is TGCGCCAGCAGCCAAGGGGCGGGACCCGGCACCGGGGAGCTGTTTTTT.

The rearrangement joins TRBV4-2 to TRBJ1-1; no reliable D call. V was trimmed by 7 bases and J by 5 bases, leaving 17 bases between them. The germline CDR1 and CDR2 sequences are LGHNA and YNFKEQ. The CDR3 length is 14 residues. The CDR3 sequence: CASNPTDRETEAFF. The CDR3 DNA reads as TGTGCCAGCAACCCTACGGACCGTGAGACTGAAGCTTTCTTT.

At least ten counts were recorded for this clonotype. The chain recombines TRBV12-3 or TRBV12-4 with TRBJ1-1; D gene ambiguous. This CDR3 has 15 amino acids. V was trimmed by 6 bases and J by 0 bases, leaving 14 bases between them. The CDR3 nucleotides are TGTGCCAGCAGGCGGGAGCAGCTCATGAACACTGAAGCTTTCTTT. Encoded protein: CASRREQLMNTEAFF.

This clonotype was seen a few times. The chain recombines TRBV12-3 or TRBV12-4 with TRBJ2-5, with D perhaps TRBD1 (5 bases). The CDR3 runs to 16 residues. V lost 0 bases and J lost 0, with 11 bases in between. The CDR3: CASSLAGGADQETQYF. CDR3 bases: TGTGCCAGCAGTTTAGCGGGTGGGGCAGACCAAGAGACCCAGTACTTC.

In this sample, this clonotype turned up a few times. The CDR3 reads CASREGLGSYGYTF. CDR3 sequence (DNA): TGTGCCAGCCGAGAGGGTCTGGGAAGCTATGGCTACACCTTC. J is TRBJ1-2 and V is TRBV25-1; D uncertain. The germline V and J ends were trimmed by 8 bases and 4 bases, with 17 bases remaining between them. The CDR3 contains 14 residues. Germline-derived CDR1 and CDR2 are MGHDK and SYGVNS.

The chain combines TRBV25-1 with TRBJ2-1; D assignment may be TRBD1 or TRBD2 (5 bases each). TRBJ2-7 explains the end of the DNA better; the J call may be wrong. The CDR3 runs 13 residues. The germline V gene has CDR1 MGHDK and CDR2 SYGVNS. The CDR3: CATSGPVYNEQYF. For the CDR3, the DNA is TGTGCCACCTCGGGGCCAGTCTACAATGAGCAGTACTTC.

The rearrangement links TRBV6-5 to TRBJ1-1, with TRBD1 as a possible D gene (6 bases). Germline-derived CDR1 and CDR2 are MNHEY and SVGAGI. V was cut by 6 bases and J by 3 bases, with 14 bases left in between. The CDR3 runs to 14 residues. The DNA for the CDR3 is TGTGCCAGCAGGCTGGACAGTTCTTACACTGAAGCTTTCTTT. Amino acids: CASRLDSSYTEAFF.

This chain connects TRBV20-1 to TRBJ2-1, with a tentative D call TRBD1 (6 bases). The DNA end is a closer match to TRBJ2-7, so the J assignment may be wrong. Germline lookup yields CDR1 DFQATT and CDR2 SNEGSKA (reference sequence). The CDR3 consists of 14 residues. The CDR3 DNA reads TGCAGTGCCAACAGGGTCGGGGATAACAATGAGCAGTACTTC. Its protein is CSANRVGDNNEQYF.

The chain links TRBV18 to TRBJ2-7, with 13 bases lining up with TRBD2. The length of the CDR3 is 16 residues. CDR1 is KGHSH and CDR2 is LQKENI in the germline V gene. V was pared by 4 bases and J by 4 bases, with 7 bases of the junction left unmatched. As DNA, the CDR3 is TGTGCCAGCTCACGCATCTGGGGACTAGCGGGGTACGAGCAGTACTTC. Translation gives CASSRIWGLAGYEQYF. Together with reference TRBV18 and TRBJ2-7, the CDR3 gives the full variable domain: NAGVMQNPRHLVRRRGQEARLRCSPMKGHSHVYWYRQLPEEGLKFMVYLQKENIIDESGMPKERFSAEFPKEGPSILRIQQVVRGDSAAYFCASSRIWGLAGYEQYFGPGTRLTVT.

This sequence joins TRBV21-1 and TRBJ1-5; the D segment call TRBD1 is taken from the table without a DNA check. TRBV21-1 is a documented pseudogene. This CDR3 has 20 amino acids. The chain's CDR3 is CASSSVTERDRARSNQPQHF. In DNA, the CDR3 is TGTGCCAGCAGCTCTGTAACAGAACGGGACAGGGCAAGGAGCAATCAGCCCCAGCATTTT.

V is TRBV29-1 and J is TRBJ1-1; 7 bases agree with TRBD1. J lost 0 bases, V lost 6 bases, and 4 bases had no gene match. The CDR3 sequence is 13 residues long. Germline values: CDR1 SQVTM, CDR2 ANQGSEA. The CDR3 bases are TGCAGCGTGAGGACAGGATTGAACACTGAAGCTTTCTTT. Protein sequence: CSVRTGLNTEAFF.

This clonotype was picked up a small number of times. The gene calls are TRBV12-5 and TRBJ1-5; D is possibly TRBD1 (5 bases). Trimming cost V 10 bases and J 7 bases, with 20 bases left between them. CDR3 length: 14 amino acids. Germline CDR1 is LGHNT and CDR2 is FRNRAP. The CDR3 is CATLGTSGGQPQHF. DNA of the CDR3: TGTGCTACCCTGGGGACTTCTGGAGGGCAGCCCCAGCATTTT.

On this clonotype itself: A junction boundary mismatches the germline segment, possibly from a read error. The chain combines TRBV10-3 with TRBJ2-1; TRBD2 matches 10 bases. Looked up from germline, CDR1 is ENHRY and CDR2 is SYGVKD. The CDR3 spans 14 residues. CDR3: CAIIGTSVFNEQVF. The DNA for the CDR3 is TGTGCCATCATCGGGACTAGCGTTTTCAATGAGCAGGTCTTC.

The J gene is TRBJ1-2, the V gene TRBV4-2; no reliable D call. The ends were cut back, 0 bases at V and 8 bases at J, with 7 bases in the middle. This CDR3 has 12 amino acids. Germline lookup yields CDR1 LGHNA and CDR2 YNFKEQ. The CDR3 region is CASSQEREGYTF. CDR3 in DNA: TGTGCCAGCAGCCAAGAGAGAGAGGGCTACACCTTC.

This clonotype has a handful of counts. The chain employs TRBV29-1 and TRBJ2-1; a weak D match, TRBD1 (5 bases). This CDR3 has 14 amino acids. V was shortened by 6 bases and J by 4 bases, with 16 bases between the two germline ends. CDR1 and CDR2 from the germline V gene are SQVTM and ANQGSEA. CDR3 in amino acids: CSVMGPSKYNEQFF. The CDR3 DNA follows: TGCAGCGTGATGGGGCCTTCCAAGTACAATGAGCAGTTCTTC.

The J gene is TRBJ2-4, the V gene TRBV2, with a tentative D call TRBD2 (6 bases). The end of the DNA is better explained by TRBJ2-5, so the J call may be wrong. This CDR3 comprises 13 residues. Germline CDR1 reads SNHLY; CDR2 reads FYNNEI. CDR3 sequence reads: CASGSRDLETQYF. The CDR3 nucleotides are TGTGCCAGCGGGTCGCGGGATTTGGAGACCCAGTACTTC.